This T cell receptor delta chain was captured in a study of γδ T cells in repeated Plasmodium falciparum infection. Whole-study findings and limits: Vgamma9/Vdelta2+ T cells showed a stable polyclonal repertoire with shared TCRgamma sequences.

This clone showed up just a few times. Its antigen remains unidentified. This likely traces to a read error, being one base from a far larger clone. The same CDR3 arises from other DNA sequences in this sample as well. The CDR3 loop spans 18 amino acids. The germline V gene has CDR1 GEAIGNYY and CDR2 EKD. Gammadelta T cells were flow-sorted from PBMC into Vgamma9/Vdelta2+ and Vdelta2-negative populations for bulk analysis. TCRdb called clones anew from the multiplex PCR reads with CATT. The sample carries more than 70,000 delta-chain clones, approximately 1% recorded once. The V gene corresponds to TRDV2; no J gene was called; the table's D gene call, TRDD3, was not cross checked with the DNA. This sequence was found in a pool of human donors (malaria-infected and uninfected, not separated). Input material: gamma-delta T cells from blood. CDR3 residues: CACVCISWGPPHTDKLIF. Here the CDR3 DNA reads TGTGCCTGTGTGTGTATCTCCTGGGGGCCCCCTCACACCGATAAACTTATCTTT.